Presented here are 21 T cell receptor beta chains from one specimen sequenced in a study of cytomegalovirus exposure and HLA in healthy donors. Only in-frame clones appear in the TCRdb table, and some are missing; sequencing was by immunoSEQ multiplex PCR. The repertoire holds 120,000 or so clones, roughly 95% seen once, with less than 2% in the top ten. The sample taken for sequencing was PBMCs. The receptors here all came from a man between 18 and 35 years old in good health and CMV-seronegative.

With regard to this clone: Other DNA variants within this sample encode the same CDR3. The rearrangement uses TRBV10-3 and TRBJ1-1, with 8 positions matching TRBD1. The trim removed 7 bases at V and 2 bases at J, leaving 3 bases unmatched. The CDR3 is 13 residues long. The germline CDR1 and CDR2 sequences are ENHRY and SYGVKD. The CDR3 is CAITGQGNTEAFF. The CDR3 DNA reads as TGTGCCATCACCGGACAGGGTAACACTGAAGCTTTCTTT.

This rearrangement joins TRBV7-9 to TRBJ1-2, with unresolved D. Per germline, CDR1 SEHNR and CDR2 FQNEAQ (reference sequence). The CDR3 length is 12 residues. With 4 bases removed from V and 1 base from J, the gap between germline ends came to 4 bases. The CDR3: CASSSLNYGYTF. CDR3 coding DNA: TGTGCCAGCAGCTCTCTTAACTATGGCTACACCTTC.

The chain employs TRBV5-1 and TRBJ2-7; D remains ambiguous. CDR1 and CDR2 (germline): SGHRS, YFSETQ. Trimming took off 0 bases at V and 2 bases at J, with 6 bases between the two ends. The CDR3 is made up of 13 amino acids. CDR3 coding DNA: TGCGCCAGCAGCTTGGGTCCTCCCTACGAGCAGTACTTC. Translating it yields CASSLGPPYEQYF.

This chain connects TRBV11-2 to TRBJ2-3, with 10 bases fitting TRBD2. Per the germline V gene, CDR1 is SGHAT and CDR2 is FQNNGV. V was pared by 4 bases and J by 3 bases, with 7 bases of the junction left unmatched. CDR3 length equals 16 residues. The CDR3 DNA sequence: TGTGCCAGCAGCTCCGTAGCGGGAGGTCAGACAGATACGCAGTATTTT. It is translated as CASSSVAGGQTDTQYF. The complete variable domain, with remaining parts taken from reference TRBV11-2 and TRBJ2-3, reads EAGVAQSPRYKIIEKRQSVAFWCNPISGHATLYWYQQILGQGPKLLIQFQNNGVVDDSQLPKDRFSAERLKGVDSTLKIQPAKLEDSAVYLCASSSVAGGQTDTQYFGPGTRLTVL.

The chain employs TRBV19 and TRBJ2-7; tentatively, D is TRBD2 (6 bases). Deletions cut 6 bases from V and 3 bases from J, with 15 bases between. CDR1 and CDR2 (germline): LNHDA, SQIVND (reference sequence). The CDR3 consists of 14 residues. CDR3: CASSITGVDYEQYF. The CDR3 bases are TGTGCCAGTAGCATCACGGGAGTAGACTACGAGCAGTACTTC.

The chain is built from TRBV30 and TRBJ2-6, with 8 bases identical to TRBD1. This CDR3 is 16 amino acids long. Germline loops: CDR1 GTSNPN, CDR2 SVGIG (reference sequence). Germline trimming cut 8 bases from V and 2 bases from J; bases unmatched to any gene: 11. In DNA form, the CDR3 reads TGTGCCGTGTCTACAGGGGGTTTAACTGGGGCCAACGTCCTGACTTTC. Translation gives CAVSTGGLTGANVLTF.

The chain uses TRBV9 and TRBJ1-1; D is undetermined. Germline CDR1 and CDR2: SGDLS and YYNGEE. With 2 bases removed from V and 4 bases from J, the gap between germline ends came to 12 bases. There are 14 residues in the CDR3. Here the CDR3 DNA reads TGTGCCAGCAGCGTCTCGGGCGCGGGCACTGAAGCTTTCTTT. It translates to CASSVSGAGTEAFF.

The J gene is TRBJ1-5, the V gene TRBV30; D is undetermined. CDR1 and CDR2 from the germline V gene are GTSNPN and SVGIG (reference sequence). This CDR3 has 12 amino acids. Deletions cut 0 bases from V and 7 bases from J, with 7 bases between. This chain's CDR3 is CAWSVLGQPQHF. The CDR3 DNA follows: TGTGCCTGGAGTGTACTAGGGCAGCCCCAGCATTTT.

The chain carries TRBV27 and TRBJ1-1, with D tentatively TRBD1 (6 bases). In germline, CDR1 is MNHEY, CDR2 SMNVEV (reference sequence). Trimming left V 0 bases short and J 3 bases short, with 17 bases between. This CDR3 is 17 amino acids long. The CDR3 sequence: CASSLSRKGHVDTEAFF. The CDR3 DNA follows: TGTGCCAGCAGTTTATCGCGGAAGGGACACGTTGACACTGAAGCTTTCTTT.

The chain links TRBV28 to TRBJ1-3; weak D call: TRBD1 (6 bases). CDR1 MDHEN and CDR2 SYDVKM come from the germline V gene. The CDR3 covers 15 residues. The germline V and J ends were trimmed by 7 bases and 4 bases, with 17 bases remaining between them. CDR3 region: CASTTYTTGGNTIYF. CDR3 nucleotides: TGTGCCAGCACCACCTACACCACAGGGGGAAACACCATATATTTT.

The CDR3 DNA reads TGTGCCGGTTCCGCGGGACAGGGTGAAGCTTTCTTT. The encoded protein is CAGSAGQGEAFF. The rearrangement links TRBV30 to TRBJ1-1, with 9 bases aligning to TRBD1. CDR1 is GTSNPN and CDR2 is SVGIG in the germline V gene (reference sequence). The V segment lost 8 bases and the J segment 7 bases; nucleotides outside the gene matches: 8. This CDR3 region has 12 residues.

V gene TRBV7-9 combines with J gene TRBJ1-1; D is perhaps TRBD1 (6 bases). V lost 8 bases and J lost 5, with 12 bases in between. CDR3 size: 12 residues. Germline V CDR1 and CDR2: SEHNR, FQNEAQ (reference sequence). The CDR3: CASLGGQTEAFF. CDR3 sequence (DNA): TGTGCCAGCCTGGGGGGGCAAACTGAAGCTTTCTTT.

The chain links TRBV27 to TRBJ1-1, with 7 positions matching TRBD1. The CDR3 sequence is 13 residues long. Germline V gives CDR1 MNHEY, CDR2 SMNVEV (reference sequence). The V gene end was trimmed by 6 bases and the J gene end by 4 bases; junction bases not matched to a gene: 5. CDR3 loop: CASSATGSTEAFF. In DNA form, the CDR3 reads TGTGCCAGCAGCGCGACAGGGTCCACTGAAGCTTTCTTT.

The chain employs TRBV18 and TRBJ2-7, with 8 bases that match TRBD1. V was clipped by 4 bases and J by 3 bases; unmatched bases: 2. This CDR3 is 13 amino acids long. CDR1 is KGHSH and CDR2 is LQKENI in the germline V gene. CDR3 in DNA: TGTGCCAGCTCACACAGGGGGGACTACGAGCAGTACTTC. This encodes CASSHRGDYEQYF.

This clone was observed a handful of times. The V gene is TRBV2, the J gene TRBJ1-2; D possibly corresponds to TRBD1 (6 bases). V shed 6 bases and J shed 4 bases, with 12 bases lying between them. This CDR3 region has 13 residues. Germline V CDR1 and CDR2: SNHLY, FYNNEI. CDR3 DNA sequence: TGTGCCAGCAGCGTGGGACACCCCTATGGCTACACCTTC. Its translation: CASSVGHPYGYTF. The full variable domain, rest sourced from reference TRBV2 and TRBJ1-2, is EPEVTQTPSHQVTQMGQEVILRCVPISNHLYFYWYRQILGQKVEFLVSFYNNEISEKSEIFDDQFSVERPDGSNFTLKIRSTKLEDSAMYFCASSVGHPYGYTFGSGTRLTVV.

The chain carries TRBV27 and TRBJ2-3, with D possibly TRBD2 on 6 matching bases. V was clipped by 5 bases and J by 2 bases, with 11 bases between them. CDR1 and CDR2 from the germline V gene are MNHEY and SMNVEV (reference sequence). This CDR3 region has 14 residues. The CDR3 DNA reads TGTGCCAGCAGTCTCTGGACTAACACAGATACGCAGTATTTT. Protein product: CASSLWTNTDTQYF.

This clone has only a few counts. The chain couples TRBV9 to TRBJ2-7; no clear D gene. The CDR3 runs to 13 residues. Germline V CDR1 and CDR2: SGDLS, YYNGEE. The V gene lost 3 bases and the J gene lost 2 bases, with 9 bases spanning the gap. The CDR3 loop is CASSGTETYEQYF. CDR3 DNA sequence: TGTGCCAGCAGCGGAACTGAGACCTACGAGCAGTACTTC. The full variable domain, in which reference TRBV9 and TRBJ2-7 provide the parts outside the CDR3, is DSGVTQTPKHLITATGQRVTLRCSPRSGDLSVYWYQQSLDQGLQFLIQYYNGEERAKGNILERFSAQQFPDLHSELNLSSLELGDSALYFCASSGTETYEQYFGPGTRLTVT.

The rearrangement uses TRBV6-5 and TRBJ1-2, with a weak D call TRBD1 (5 bases). CDR1 and CDR2 (germline): MNHEY, SVGAGI. The CDR3 runs to 13 residues. V was clipped by 0 bases and J by 4 bases, with 6 bases between them. In DNA, the CDR3 is TGTGCCAGCAGTTACTCCAGGGCCTATGGCTACACCTTC. As protein: CASSYSRAYGYTF.

V and J are TRBV27 and TRBJ2-1; TRBD1 matches at 9 bases. V trimming: 5 bases; J trimming: 8 bases; junction bases outside the gene matches: 10. Germline lookup yields CDR1 MNHEY and CDR2 SMNVEV (reference sequence). CDR3 length: 15 amino acids. The chain's CDR3 is CASSLNRGRLDEQFF. The CDR3 nucleotides are TGTGCCAGCAGTCTAAACAGGGGGCGCCTCGATGAGCAGTTCTTC.

The chain uses TRBV28 and TRBJ1-2; a weak D match, TRBD1 (5 bases). There are 14 residues in the CDR3. Trimming pared 7 bases from V and 5 bases from J, leaving 17 bases between. Germline V CDR1 and CDR2: MDHEN, SYDVKM. CDR3 sequence: CASTVQGTRYGYTF. The DNA of the CDR3 is TGTGCCAGCACCGTCCAAGGGACTCGGTATGGCTACACCTTC.

The V gene is TRBV4-3, the J gene TRBJ2-1; TRBD1 matches at 9 bases. Germline V gene data show CDR1 as LGHNA and CDR2 as YSLEER. Unmatched junction bases numbered 11, after V lost 0 bases and J lost 2 bases. The CDR3 is 19 residues long. This CDR3 is CASSQDQLDRDRAYNEQFF. For the CDR3, the DNA is TGCGCCAGCAGCCAAGACCAGCTTGACCGGGACAGGGCCTACAATGAGCAGTTCTTC.